This T cell receptor beta chain comes out of a study of shared clonotypes between healthy human individuals. CDR3 size: 15 residues. The V gene lost 6 bases and the J gene lost 4 bases, with 16 bases spanning the gap. Per germline, CDR1 MNHEY and CDR2 SVGAGI. Repertoires were generated with immunoSEQ multiplex PCR, while TCRdb's copy carries only in-frame clones and drops some. This sample yields some 580,000 clones, of which 95% to 98% are seen a single time; more than 0.3% belongs to the top ten. Positively selected for CCR7, the CD45RO-negative cells used as naive CD8 cells excluded terminally differentiated effector memory CD45RA+ cells.

V is TRBV6-5 and J is TRBJ2-1; D uncertain. The TCR comes from a man aged 25 to 45 in good health. Material for sequencing was naive CD8+ T cells sorted from blood. The CDR3 DNA reads as TGTGCCAGCAGCCCGAGCTCAGTGGGGTACAATGAGCAGTTCTTC. It is translated as CASSPSSVGYNEQFF.